This T cell receptor beta chain was documented in a study of CD8+ T cells in alopecia areata. About the study: Those patients who were treated received oral tofacitinib, which was given at 5 to 10 mg twice daily for moderate-to-severe alopecia areata. Study results and caveats: Clonality exceeded that of normal scalp in lesional scalp, most notably in alopecia totalis/universalis.

Comment on this clone: Its matching antigen is unknown.

RNA extraction and reverse transcription yielded cDNA as sequencing template. Using immunoSEQ multiplex PCR, the repertoire was profiled, and TCRdb retains in-frame clones only, with some absent. This sample has some 44,000 clones, with roughly 92% found just once. Treatment noted: oral pan-JAK inhibitor, 5-10 mg twice daily. The investigators collected lesional scalp punch biopsies and peripheral blood from alopecia areata patients. The sequence derives from a human donor with alopecia areata. The sequences come from CD8+ T cells sorted from blood, collected at week 24, from a patient treated with tofacitinib.

CDR3 amino acids: CASIDYEQYF. CDR3 in DNA: TGTGCCAGCATTGATTACGAGCAGTACTTC. V usage is TRBV6-1 and J usage is TRBJ2-7; no clear D gene. The germline CDR1 and CDR2 sequences are MNHNS and SASEGT. The CDR3 is 10 residues long. Trimming pared 7 bases from V and 4 bases from J, leaving 5 bases between.